The 20 T cell receptor beta chains given below trace back to one sample, sequenced in a study of metastatic and nonmetastatic thyroid tumors. Using MiXCR, TCRdb reanalyzed the PCR reads. The sample has under 45,000 clones, roughly 17% seen once. Patients were all untreated before their thyroid surgery. The sequencing sample was made of tumor tissue. These receptors all stem from a female donor with papillary thyroid cancer or a benign thyroid nodule (not recorded which). Some clones in this sample may be carry-over from other donors' samples.

The chain uses TRBV19 and TRBJ2-7; 7 bases align to TRBD1. Germline V gives CDR1 LNHDA, CDR2 SQIVND (reference sequence). The CDR3 is 12 amino acids. The trim removed 8 bases at V and 1 base at J, leaving 2 bases unmatched. CDR3 in amino acids: CASCRGSYEQYF. Here the CDR3 DNA reads TGTGCCAGTTGCAGGGGGTCCTACGAGCAGTACTTC.

This clone was seen at least ten times. The V gene is TRBV7-2, the J gene TRBJ2-7; either TRBD1 or TRBD2 may fit D (5 bases each). The CDR3 has 15 amino acids. V shed 0 bases and J shed 3 bases, with 12 bases lying between them. Germline V gene lookup returns CDR1 SGHTA and CDR2 FQGNSA. The CDR3 nucleotides are TGTGCCAGCAGCTTAGCGCGCGTGGGGGTCTACGAGCAGTACTTC. Translation gives CASSLARVGVYEQYF. The full variable domain, rest sourced from reference TRBV7-2 and TRBJ2-7, is GAGVSQSPSNKVTEKGKDVELRCDPISGHTALYWYRQSLGQGLEFLIYFQGNSAPDKSGLPSDRFSAERTGGSVSTLTIQRTQQEDSAVYLCASSLARVGVYEQYFGPGTRLTVT.

This clone was seen many times. V usage is TRBV5-1 and J usage is TRBJ1-1; D unclear. Germline assignment: CDR1 SGHRS and CDR2 YFSETQ. Trimming pared 3 bases from V and 4 bases from J, leaving 22 bases between. The CDR3 is 17 residues long. The CDR3 nucleotides are TGCGCCAGCAGCTCAGGCCACGACCCGGGCTCGATCACTGAAGCTTTCTTT. Translated: CASSSGHDPGSITEAFF. The full variable domain, its missing parts supplied by reference TRBV5-1 and TRBJ1-1, is KAGVTQTPRYLIKTRGQQVTLSCSPISGHRSVSWYQQTPGQGLQFLFEYFSETQRNKGNFPGRFSGRQFSNSRSEMNVSTLELGDSALYLCASSSGHDPGSITEAFFGQGTRLTVV.

This clone was picked up a small number of times. A much larger clone sits a single nucleotide away, making a read error possible. The same CDR3 can be traced to other DNA sequences in this sample. This chain links TRBV12-3 or TRBV12-4 with TRBJ2-5; D perhaps matches TRBD1 (5 bases). This CDR3 comprises 11 residues. The V end was cut by 6 bases, the J end by 5 bases, with 7 bases between. CDR3 protein: CASSTGETQYF. In DNA, the CDR3 is TGTGCCAGCAGCACAGGTGAGACCCAGTACTTC.

The V gene is TRBV20-1, the J gene TRBJ2-7, with 10 bases lining up with TRBD2. CDR1 and CDR2 (germline): DFQATT, SNEGSKA (reference sequence). The CDR3 spans 15 residues. Trimming removed 1 base from V and 2 bases from J; junction bases left unmatched: 5. CDR3 region: CSARAPSGRAYEQYF. CDR3 nucleotides: TGCAGTGCTAGAGCCCCAAGCGGGAGGGCCTACGAGCAGTACTTC.

The CDR3 region is CASSSGGAANYGYTF. DNA of the CDR3: TGTGCCAGCAGCTCAGGGGGCGCGGCTAACTATGGCTACACCTTC. The rearrangement uses TRBV27 and TRBJ1-2, with TRBD1 identical over 8 bases. The CDR3 runs to 15 residues. Germline trimming cut 6 bases from V and 0 bases from J; bases unmatched to any gene: 6. CDR1 and CDR2 (germline): MNHEY, SMNVEV (reference sequence).

This clone is labeled as medium-sized. This chain links TRBV30 with TRBJ2-7; D ambiguous. Trimming took off 2 bases at V and 3 bases at J, with 14 bases between the two ends. The CDR3 length is 14 residues. CDR1 is GTSNPN, CDR2 SVGIG, per germline (reference sequence). CDR3 residues: CAWSRAGSLYEQYF. Here the CDR3 DNA reads TGTGCCTGGAGTAGGGCAGGATCCCTCTACGAGCAGTACTTC. The full variable domain, its missing parts supplied by reference TRBV30 and TRBJ2-7, is SQTIHQWPATLVQPVGSPLSLECTVEGTSNPNLYWYRQAAGRGLQLLFYSVGIGQISSEVPQNLSASRPQDRQFILSSKKLLLSDSGFYLCAWSRAGSLYEQYFGPGTRLTVT.

This clone has just a few counts. This sequence joins TRBV29-1 and TRBJ1-2; D is ambiguous. The CDR3 runs to 11 residues. V was shortened by 2 bases and J by 12 bases, with 13 bases between the two germline ends. Looked up from germline, CDR1 is SQVTM and CDR2 is ANQGSEA. Here the CDR3 reads CSVESVKGNTF. The CDR3 region has the DNA TGCAGCGTTGAAAGTGTTAAGGGAAACACCTTC. Complete variable domain (other parts from reference TRBV29-1 and TRBJ1-2): SAVISQKPSRDICQRGTSLTIQCQVDSQVTMMFWYRQQPGQSLTLIATANQGSEATYESGFVIDKFPISRPNLTFSTLTVSNMSPEDSSIYLCSVESVKGNTFGSGTRLTVV.

V gene TRBV12-3 or TRBV12-4 combines with J gene TRBJ2-7; D remains ambiguous. Trimming took off 2 bases at V and 3 bases at J, with 17 bases between the two ends. This CDR3 has 16 amino acids. The CDR3 DNA is TGTGCCAGCAGTTTATCGCCGTCAGGTATATACTACGAGCAGTACTTC. Translation gives CASSLSPSGIYYEQYF.

V and J are TRBV7-2 and TRBJ2-5, with 9 bases fitting TRBD2. The V and J ends lost 3 bases and 2 bases, in that order; junction bases with no gene match: 7. Looked up from germline, CDR1 is SGHTA and CDR2 is FQGNSA. CDR3 length equals 16 residues. CDR3 sequence: CASSLRTSVLQETQYF. CDR3 nucleotide sequence: TGTGCCAGCAGCTTGAGGACTAGCGTCTTGCAAGAGACCCAGTACTTC.

Ten or more counts support this clone. The chain couples TRBV28 to TRBJ1-2, with a tentative D call TRBD1 (6 bases). CDR1 and CDR2 from the germline V gene are MDHEN and SYDVKM. V was cut by 3 bases and J by 4 bases, with 12 bases left in between. CDR3 size: 14 residues. The CDR3 reads CASSFDRSFYGYTF. In DNA form, the CDR3 reads TGTGCCAGCAGTTTCGACAGGTCCTTCTATGGCTACACCTTC.

As concerns this clone: A much more abundant neighbour one base away suggests this may be a read error. The chain combines TRBV6-2 or TRBV6-3 with TRBJ1-1; 10 bases line up with TRBD1. Germline-derived CDR1 and CDR2 are MNHEY and SVGEGT. This CDR3 has 18 amino acids. CDR3 nucleotides: TGTGCCATCAGTTACCCTGAGGGACAGGGGACGGGGAACACTGAAGCTTTCTTT. It specifies CAISYPEGQGTGNTEAFF.

This clone was counted between two and nine times. A much larger clone lies a single base off, so this may be a read error. The V and J genes are TRBV6-2 or TRBV6-3 and TRBJ2-3; 7 nucleotides align to TRBD1. The CDR3 is made up of 15 amino acids. CDR1 and CDR2 (germline): MNHEY, SVGEGT. The J segment lost 5 bases and the V segment lost 5 bases, leaving 10 bases of the junction unmatched. The CDR3 protein is CASSGSWQGVDTQYF. CDR3 DNA: TGTGCCAGCAGTGGAAGTTGGCAGGGGGTAGATACGCAGTATTTT.

As to this clone: A much larger clone lies one base from this, so it may be a read error. The J gene is TRBJ1-4, the V gene TRBV28; TRBD1 is a possible D gene (5 bases). The germline gives CDR1 MDHEN, CDR2 SYDVKM. The CDR3 totals 14 residues. CDR3 sequence (DNA): TGTGCCAGCAGTGCCCCGTGGGGGTCCGAAAAACTGGTTTTT. Translated, it gives CASSAPWGSEKLVF.

In this sample, this clone turned up many times. J is TRBJ1-2 and V is TRBV12-3 or TRBV12-4; possible D gene TRBD1, 6 bases. V was cut by 6 bases and J by 7 bases, with 15 bases left in between. This CDR3 has 13 residues. The CDR3 DNA reads as TGTGCCAGCAGCGGACAGCATTACCGTGGCTACACCTTC. It yields the protein CASSGQHYRGYTF.

The chain joins TRBV30 to TRBJ2-7; 7 bases match TRBD1. The length of the CDR3 is 17 residues. Trimming removed 3 bases from V and 4 bases from J; junction bases left unmatched: 18. Germline assignment: CDR1 GTSNPN and CDR2 SVGIG (reference sequence). CDR3 sequence (DNA): TGTGCCTGGAGCGCCCCTGGACAGGCGGAATTTTCATACGAGCAGTACTTC. Encoded protein: CAWSAPGQAEFSYEQYF.

This clone was seen a handful of times. With a much larger clone just one base away, this may be a read error. The DNA is left out, because the CDR3 cannot be placed on it with certainty; the CDR3 is given as TCRdb lists it. The CDR3 region is CASILGSYEQYF. The genes are TRBV28 and TRBJ2-7. The CDR3 spans 12 amino acids, including both terminal residues. Germline CDR1 is MDHEN and CDR2 is SYDVKM.

This clone was observed a handful of times. A much larger clone sits a single nucleotide away, making a read error possible. This chain joins TRBV29-1 and TRBJ2-4; tentative D call: TRBD1 (7 bases). Germline CDR1 is SQVTM and CDR2 is ANQGSEA. Trimming cost V 7 bases and J 1 base, with 17 bases left between them. This CDR3 has 15 amino acids. The DNA for the CDR3 is TGCAGCGATGCCCCAGGGGGGCGGGCCAAAAACATTCAGTACTTC. Protein product: CSDAPGGRAKNIQYF.

This clone has a count of ten or more. The J gene is TRBJ1-5, the V gene TRBV6-5, with unresolved D. The germline V and J ends were trimmed by 2 bases and 6 bases, with 8 bases remaining between them. This CDR3 is 13 amino acids long. Germline CDR1 reads MNHEY; CDR2 reads SVGAGI. CDR3 bases: TGTGCCAGCAGTTACGGCTGGTCTCAGCCCCAGCATTTT. Protein product: CASSYGWSQPQHF.

This clone was detected only a few times. Since the CDR3 does not end with the conserved phenylalanine or tryptophan, this likely comes from a read error. It is unclear where the CDR3 begins or ends on the DNA, so no DNA is shown, and the CDR3 is as TCRdb lists it. The J gene is TRBJ1-2, the V gene TRBV30; the DNA was not used to check the table's D call, TRBD1. The CDR3 spans 15 amino acids, including both terminal residues. CDR1 and CDR2 (germline): GTSNPN, SVGIG (reference sequence). The CDR3 reads CAWLRDRASNYGHTL.